Each of the 27 T cell receptor beta chains below was sequenced from the same sample in a study of blood T cell repertoires in COVID-19. Libraries were prepared by immunoSEQ multiplex PCR; TCRdb keeps only in-frame clonotypes and omits some of them. The repertoire holds fewer than 500,000 clones, with 75% to 90% as singletons. The sample was PBMCs or T cells enriched from blood (not recorded which). The receptors here all came from a woman under 30 who had recovered from COVID-19.

The CDR3: CASRPTGQKAFF. In DNA form, the CDR3 reads TGTGCCAGCAGGCCGACCGGACAGAAAGCTTTCTTT. The chain recombines TRBV28 with TRBJ1-1, with a weak D call TRBD1 (6 bases). Germline V CDR1 and CDR2: MDHEN, SYDVKM. The CDR3 has 12 amino acids. Trimming took 6 bases from V and 9 from J, leaving 14 bases between them.

This chain uses TRBV6-5 with TRBJ1-1; TRBD1 matches 10 bases. The J segment lost 4 bases and the V segment lost 8 bases, leaving 7 bases of the junction unmatched. From germline, CDR1 is MNHEY and CDR2 SVGAGI. This CDR3 region has 14 residues. CDR3 bases: TGTGCCAGCTGGCGGACAGGGGGGTTCACTGAAGCTTTCTTT. This encodes CASWRTGGFTEAFF.

In its sample, this clone was seen once. V gene TRBV14 combines with J gene TRBJ2-1; TRBD1 matches 12 bases. CDR1 is SGHDN, CDR2 FVKESK, per germline. The CDR3 is 18 amino acids. V was clipped by 6 bases and J by 7 bases; unmatched bases: 16. CDR3 nucleotides: TGTGCCAGCAGGCCGGGACAGGGGGCGATTCGCTCGCGGAATGAGCAGTTCTTC. It is translated as CASRPGQGAIRSRNEQFF. Full variable domain (outside the CDR3, taken from reference TRBV14 and TRBJ2-1): EAGVTQFPSHSVIEKGQTVTLRCDPISGHDNLYWYRRVMGKEIKFLLHFVKESKQDESGMPNNRFLAERTGGTYSTLKVQPAELEDSGVYFCASRPGQGAIRSRNEQFFGPGTRLTVL.

The table lists this clone with a count of one. The rearrangement uses TRBV27 and TRBJ1-1; the D gene is possibly TRBD1 (6 bases). There are 16 residues in the CDR3. V was trimmed by 6 bases and J by 5 bases, leaving 22 bases between them. CDR1 MNHEY and CDR2 SMNVEV come from the germline V gene (reference sequence). CDR3 protein: CASRGLNREIVTEAFF. CDR3 bases: TGTGCCAGCAGGGGCCTCAACAGGGAAATAGTTACTGAAGCTTTCTTT.

The V and J genes are TRBV10-3 and TRBJ1-6; TRBD1 agrees at 8 bases. Germline assignment: CDR1 ENHRY and CDR2 SYGVKD. The CDR3 has 15 residues. V shed 6 bases and J 6 bases; nucleotides not matched to a gene: 7. The CDR3 nucleotides read TGTGCCATCAGCCCGGACAGGGAAGGTAATTCACCCCTCCACTTT. Its protein product is CAISPDREGNSPLHF.

The chain uses TRBV2 and TRBJ2-3; weak D call: TRBD2 (5 bases). The CDR3 consists of 11 residues. The V gene lost 8 bases and the J gene lost 4 bases, with 7 bases spanning the gap. Germline V gene sequence: CDR1 SNHLY, CDR2 FYNNEI. The CDR3 is CASGRADTQYF. The CDR3 DNA is TGTGCCAGCGGGCGGGCAGATACGCAGTATTTT.

This chain links TRBV7-3 with TRBJ2-1; weak D call: TRBD1 (6 bases). The CDR3 consists of 14 residues. V was shortened by 5 bases and J by 7 bases, with 15 bases between the two germline ends. The V gene's germline CDR1 is SGHTA and CDR2 FQGTGA. CDR3 loop: CASSRAGTQNEQFF. The DNA for the CDR3 is TGTGCCAGCAGCCGAGCCGGGACACAGAATGAGCAGTTCTTC.

The rearrangement joins TRBV7-9 to TRBJ1-2, with D unclear. CDR3 length: 13 residues. V dropped 1 base and J dropped 7 bases, with 10 bases sitting between them. In germline, CDR1 is SEHNR, CDR2 FQNEAQ (reference sequence). The CDR3 sequence is CASSLGVSGGYTF. The CDR3 nucleotides are TGTGCCAGCAGCTTAGGAGTGTCAGGTGGCTACACCTTC.

The chain carries TRBV5-1 and TRBJ2-1; 12 bases align to TRBD2. The V gene end was trimmed by 3 bases and the J gene end by 0 bases; junction bases not matched to a gene: 1. The CDR3 extends over 16 amino acids. Germline CDR1 reads SGHRS; CDR2 reads YFSETQ. The CDR3 coding sequence is TGCGCCAGCAGCTCGGGACTAGCGGGCTCCTACAATGAGCAGTTCTTC. Its protein is CASSSGLAGSYNEQFF. Full variable domain (rest looked up from reference TRBV5-1 and TRBJ2-1): KAGVTQTPRYLIKTRGQQVTLSCSPISGHRSVSWYQQTPGQGLQFLFEYFSETQRNKGNFPGRFSGRQFSNSRSEMNVSTLELGDSALYLCASSSGLAGSYNEQFFGPGTRLTVL.

The V gene is TRBV7-9, the J gene TRBJ1-5; D remains unclear. CDR3 length: 14 residues. Between the trimmed V and J ends, which lost 4 bases and 2 bases, there was a span of 9 bases. From germline, CDR1 is SEHNR and CDR2 FQNEAQ (reference sequence). In nucleotides, the CDR3 is TGTGCCAGCAGCTCCAGTGAGGGCAATCAGCCCCAGCATTTT. Its translation is CASSSSEGNQPQHF. The variable domain in full, with the rest retrieved from reference TRBV7-9 and TRBJ1-5, is DTGVSQNPRHKITKRGQNVTFRCDPISEHNRLYWYRQTLGQGPEFLTYFQNEAQLEKSRLLSDRFSAERPKGSFSTLEIQRTEQGDSAMYLCASSSSEGNQPQHFGDGTRLSIL.

The chain joins TRBV2 to TRBJ2-5; D perhaps matches TRBD2 (7 bases). Germline V CDR1 and CDR2: SNHLY, FYNNEI. V was trimmed by 11 bases and J by 6 bases, leaving 19 bases between them. The CDR3 has 13 amino acids. CDR3 in amino acids: CACDPWGGQTQYF. CDR3 in DNA: TGTGCCTGCGACCCCTGGGGGGGCCAGACCCAGTACTTC.

V and J are TRBV29-1 and TRBJ2-3; TRBD2 is a possible D gene (6 bases). Germline-derived CDR1 and CDR2 are SQVTM and ANQGSEA. This CDR3 region has 16 residues. Trimming stripped 4 bases from V and 4 bases from J, with 21 bases between. CDR3 nucleotides: TGCAGCGTTGCTACTATGACTAGATGGGCCGCAGATACGCAGTATTTT. Encoded protein: CSVATMTRWAADTQYF.

The chain links TRBV28 to TRBJ1-1, with 7 bases identical to TRBD1. The J segment lost 10 bases and the V segment lost 2 bases, leaving 7 bases of the junction unmatched. The CDR3 sequence is 13 residues long. Germline CDR1 reads MDHEN; CDR2 reads SYDVKM. This CDR3 is CASSLRPYRGAFF. The CDR3 coding sequence is TGTGCCAGCAGTTTACGGCCTTACAGGGGAGCTTTCTTT.

Comment on this clone: One end of the junction is discordant with germline, which a read error may explain. The chain joins TRBV30 to TRBJ1-1, with TRBD1 identical over 11 bases. CDR3 size: 15 residues. Germline V gives CDR1 GTSNPN, CDR2 SVGIG (reference sequence). CDR3 DNA sequence: TGCGCCAGCTCCGGGACAGGGGGGACGCGCACTGAAGCTTTCTTT. This codes for CASSGTGGTRTEAFF.

The chain couples TRBV27 to TRBJ2-7; 9 bases are shared with TRBD1. J lost 1 base, V lost 3 bases, and 1 base had no gene match. CDR1 and CDR2 (germline): MNHEY, SMNVEV (reference sequence). The CDR3 is made up of 14 amino acids. In DNA, the CDR3 is TGTGCCAGCAGTTTCGGACAGGGGTCCTACGAGCAGTACTTC. Encoded protein: CASSFGQGSYEQYF.

V usage is TRBV19 and J usage is TRBJ2-5, with unresolved D. The CDR3 length is 14 residues. Germline V gene data show CDR1 as LNHDA and CDR2 as SQIVND (reference sequence). Trimming pared 5 bases from V and 2 bases from J, leaving 12 bases between. This chain's CDR3 is CASSPTGLQETQYF. The CDR3 DNA reads TGTGCCAGTAGTCCGACTGGGTTACAAGAGACCCAGTACTTC.

This chain joins TRBV4-1 and TRBJ1-6; no definite D call. In germline, CDR1 is MGHRA, CDR2 YSYEKL. The CDR3 contains 17 residues. V was trimmed by 4 bases and J by 7 bases, leaving 20 bases between them. The CDR3 DNA reads as TGCGCCAGCAGCCCGCAAACGGGATTACCCCTGAATTCACCCCTCCACTTT. This translates into CASSPQTGLPLNSPLHF.

Only one count was recorded for this clone. This chain uses TRBV7-9 with TRBJ1-1; unclear D gene. Germline assignment: CDR1 SEHNR and CDR2 FQNEAQ (reference sequence). Trimming removed 1 base from V and 5 bases from J, with 5 bases in between. The CDR3 consists of 12 residues. The CDR3 spells CASSLELTEAFF. CDR3 sequence (DNA): TGTGCCAGCAGCTTAGAATTAACTGAAGCTTTCTTT.

The table lists this clone with a count of one. The J gene is TRBJ2-5, the V gene TRBV7-9; D might be TRBD1 (6 bases). Per germline, CDR1 SEHNR and CDR2 FQNEAQ (reference sequence). The CDR3 contains 15 residues. V was pared by 3 bases and J by 3 bases, with 14 bases between. CDR3 DNA sequence: TGTGCCAGCAGCTTCCCACAGAAGGGGGAAGAGACCCAGTACTTC. As protein: CASSFPQKGEETQYF.

J is TRBJ2-6 and V is TRBV27; no reliable D call. V was clipped by 8 bases and J by 0 bases, with 14 bases between them. The CDR3 consists of 16 residues. Looked up from germline, CDR1 is MNHEY and CDR2 is SMNVEV (reference sequence). The CDR3: CASAREAYSGANVLTF. The CDR3 coding sequence is TGTGCCAGCGCGAGAGAGGCTTACTCTGGGGCCAACGTCCTGACTTTC.

This sequence joins TRBV5-1 and TRBJ1-2; D remains ambiguous. In germline, CDR1 is SGHRS, CDR2 YFSETQ. V shed 0 bases and J shed 8 bases, with 20 bases lying between them. The CDR3 has 16 residues. The CDR3 here is CASSLGVYAIPRGYTF. Here the CDR3 DNA reads TGCGCCAGCAGCTTGGGAGTATACGCAATACCGCGGGGCTACACCTTC.

This clone has more than one count but fewer than ten. The chain couples TRBV4-1 to TRBJ1-3, with 7 bases fitting TRBD1. CDR3 length: 14 amino acids. J gave up 4 bases and V 6 bases, and 6 bases lay outside the gene matches. The germline V gene encodes CDR1 MGHRA and CDR2 YSYEKL. CDR3 DNA sequence: TGCGCCAGCAGTAAGACAGGGAGCGGAAACACCATATATTTT. This codes for CASSKTGSGNTIYF.

V usage is TRBV10-1 and J usage is TRBJ2-3; 7 bases are shared with TRBD1. This CDR3 is built from 13 residues. The germline CDR1 and CDR2 sequences are WNHNN and SYGVQD (reference sequence). V was clipped by 6 bases and J by 3 bases; unmatched bases: 3. The CDR3 bases are TGCGCCAGCAGAAGGGACAGTACAGATACGCAGTATTTT. It yields the protein CASRRDSTDTQYF.

This chain's CDR3 is CASSPEDSLNQPQHF. As DNA, the CDR3 is TGCGCCAGCAGCCCGGAGGACAGCCTCAATCAGCCCCAGCATTTT. The chain recombines TRBV4-1 with TRBJ1-5; TRBD1 is a possible D gene (6 bases). The CDR3 sequence is 15 residues long. Deletions cut 4 bases from V and 3 bases from J, with 13 bases between. CDR1 is MGHRA, CDR2 YSYEKL, per germline.

The rearrangement links TRBV29-1 to TRBJ1-1; D may be TRBD1 (6 bases). The V gene's germline CDR1 is SQVTM and CDR2 ANQGSEA. Between the trimmed V and J ends, which lost 0 bases and 6 bases, there was a span of 14 bases. The CDR3 is 14 amino acids. In DNA, the CDR3 is TGCAGCGTTGAAGATCGCCGACAGGTCTCTGAAGCTTTCTTT. Amino acids: CSVEDRRQVSEAFF.

The rearrangement links TRBV9 to TRBJ1-2, with 9 bases that match TRBD1. The CDR3 runs to 15 residues. Germline CDR1 is SGDLS and CDR2 is YYNGEE. V dropped 4 bases and J dropped 2; count of bases not matched to a gene: 6. CDR3 region: CASSIQGAGNYGYTF. The CDR3 DNA sequence: TGTGCCAGCAGCATACAGGGGGCGGGGAACTATGGCTACACCTTC.

The rearrangement links TRBV27 to TRBJ1-1; 8 bases are shared with TRBD1. CDR3 length: 12 residues. Germline CDR1 reads MNHEY; CDR2 reads SMNVEV (reference sequence). J lost 11 bases, V lost 4 bases, and 6 bases had no gene match. The CDR3 nucleotides are TGTGCCAGCAGTTCCGGACAGGGACGGGCTTTCTTT. Amino acids: CASSSGQGRAFF.